This T cell receptor beta chain originates from a study of T-cell reconstitution after alpha-beta-depleted transplantation in children. Germline-derived CDR1 and CDR2 are SGHTA and FQGNSA. V gave up 1 base and J gave up 6 bases; unmatched junction bases: 5. The CDR3 length is 15 residues. Library preparation (for TCRbeta) was performed with unique molecular identifiers. TCRdb reanalysed the PCR reads using MiXCR and keeps one entry per CDR3 protein. This sample has 180,000 or so distinct CDR3 sequences; roughly 6.3% occur once, and the top ten carry roughly 4.5%. This clonotype was recorded many times. No antigen is known for it. Regarding the study as a whole: Some patients owed their high day-60 TCRbeta diversity to surviving recipient T cells and thymic progenitors. Reportedly, alpha-beta T cells present about two months post-transplant originated from several hundred expanded clones of graft origin. The main origin of T-cell counts and diversity one year after transplant was newly produced T cells.

The TCR comes from a girl under three years old with combined immunodeficiency, due to receive a stem cell transplant. The specimen comprised PBMCs, sampled before TCRalphabeta/CD19-depleted stem cell transplant. This rearrangement joins TRBV7-2 to TRBJ2-2, with TRBD2 matching over 7 bases. The DNA of the CDR3 is TGTGCCAGCAGCTTAGTTTCAGCGGGGCCCGGGGAGCTGTTTTTT. It codes for CASSLVSAGPGELFF.